Shown below are 5 T cell receptor beta chains from a single sample sequenced in a study of T cells expressing NK-cell markers. Reanalyzing the 5' RACE reads, TCRdb keeps one entry per CDR3 protein, without DNA. Its table lists 200,000 to 300,000 distinct CDR3 sequences. Input material: blood T cells: a sorted CD56 or NKG2C T cell subset, CD4+ or CD8+ T cells, or bulk PBMC T cells (not recorded which). All receptors derive from a woman between 18 and 70 years old in good health.

V gene TRBV19 combines with J gene TRBJ1-5; the D call of TRBD1 rests on TCRdb alone, since no DNA is present to check it. This CDR3 contains 15 residues. CDR1 and CDR2 (germline): LNHDA, SQIVND (reference sequence). This CDR3 is CASSIDRRGHQPQHF.

V and J are TRBV12-3 or TRBV12-4 and TRBJ2-1; absent DNA, TCRdb's TRBD1 call cannot be checked. The CDR3 spans 13 residues. CDR3 protein: CASSPQGANEQFF.

This chain links TRBV28 with TRBJ2-7; TCRdb reports TRBD2, a call that lacks DNA to check it against. The CDR3 spans 18 residues. CDR1 is MDHEN, CDR2 SYDVKM, per germline. The CDR3 here is CASSPAGTSGFLGREQYF.

The rearrangement joins TRBV7-2 to TRBJ2-5; TCRdb outputs TRBD1, but without DNA this stays unchecked. This CDR3 comprises 15 residues. CDR1 is SGHTA and CDR2 is FQGNSA in the germline V gene. The CDR3 is CASSLAVNPGETQYF.

The chain combines TRBV7-2 with TRBJ2-1; TCRdb returns TRBD1, unconfirmable since there is no DNA. The germline CDR1 and CDR2 sequences are SGHTA and FQGNSA. This CDR3 has 16 amino acids. CDR3 region: CASSPLSSSSYNEQFF.